The T cell receptor beta chain described here comes from a study of T-cell reconstitution after alpha-beta-depleted transplantation in children. Study-level points and caveats: High day-60 TCRbeta diversity in some patients came from surviving recipient T cells and thymic progenitors. Newly generated T cells supplied most T-cell counts and diversity one year post-transplant. Reported findings indicate that, about two months after transplant, alpha-beta T cells came from several hundred expanded clones, which were derived from non-depleted graft cells.

This CDR3 spans 15 amino acids. The ends lost 4 bases at V and 2 bases at J; junction bases unmatched: 5. Germline V gene data show CDR1 as SGHRS and CDR2 as YFSETQ. This clonotype was counted only a few times. The antigen remains unidentified. TCRbeta library construction was performed incorporating unique molecular identifiers. TCRdb passed the PCR reads through MiXCR, listing each CDR3 protein once. Of around 700,000 distinct CDR3 sequences in the sample, around 14% are singletons; the top ten hold 0.79%. The TCR originated in a girl aged 2-9 years with congenital amegakaryocytic thrombocytopenia, due to receive a stem cell transplant. The rearrangement links TRBV5-1 to TRBJ2-3, with 9 bases identical to TRBD2. The sample was PBMCs, taken before TCRalphabeta/CD19-depleted stem cell transplant. CDR3 in DNA: TGCGCCAGCAGCAAGACTAGCGGAAACACAGATACGCAGTATTTT. It translates to CASSKTSGNTDTQYF. Full variable domain (remainder filled in from reference TRBV5-1 and TRBJ2-3): KAGVTQTPRYLIKTRGQQVTLSCSPISGHRSVSWYQQTPGQGLQFLFEYFSETQRNKGNFPGRFSGRQFSNSRSEMNVSTLELGDSALYLCASSKTSGNTDTQYFGPGTRLTVL.